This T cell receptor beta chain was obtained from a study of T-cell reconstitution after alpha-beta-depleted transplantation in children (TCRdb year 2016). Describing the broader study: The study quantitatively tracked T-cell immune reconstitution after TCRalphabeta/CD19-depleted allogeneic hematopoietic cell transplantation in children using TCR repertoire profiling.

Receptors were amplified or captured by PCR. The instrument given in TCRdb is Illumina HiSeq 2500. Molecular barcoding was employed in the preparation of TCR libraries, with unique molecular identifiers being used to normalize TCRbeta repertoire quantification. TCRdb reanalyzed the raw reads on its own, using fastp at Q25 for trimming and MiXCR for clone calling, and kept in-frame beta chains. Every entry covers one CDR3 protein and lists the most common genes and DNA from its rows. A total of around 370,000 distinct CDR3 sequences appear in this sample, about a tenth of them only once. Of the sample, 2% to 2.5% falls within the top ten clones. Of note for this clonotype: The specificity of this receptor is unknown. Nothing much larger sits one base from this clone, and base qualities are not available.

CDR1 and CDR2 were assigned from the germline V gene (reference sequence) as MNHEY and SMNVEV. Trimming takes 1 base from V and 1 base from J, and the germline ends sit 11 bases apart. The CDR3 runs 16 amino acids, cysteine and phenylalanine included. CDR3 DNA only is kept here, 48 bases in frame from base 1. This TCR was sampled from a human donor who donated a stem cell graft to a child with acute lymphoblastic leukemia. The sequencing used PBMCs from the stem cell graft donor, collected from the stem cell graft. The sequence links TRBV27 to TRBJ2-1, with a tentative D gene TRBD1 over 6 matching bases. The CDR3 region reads CASSLLARGSYNEQFF. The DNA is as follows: TGTGCCAGCAGTTTATTGGCAAGGGGGTCCTACAATGAGCAGTTCTTC.